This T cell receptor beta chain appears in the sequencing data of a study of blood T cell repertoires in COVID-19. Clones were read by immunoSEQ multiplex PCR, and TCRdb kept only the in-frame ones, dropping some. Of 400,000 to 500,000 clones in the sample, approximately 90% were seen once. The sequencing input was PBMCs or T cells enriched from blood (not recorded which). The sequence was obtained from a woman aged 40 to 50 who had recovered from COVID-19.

In nucleotides, the CDR3 is TGTGCCACCAGTGCTCACACCTCGTACAGGGGTGAAAATGAGCAGTTCTTC. It translates to CATSAHTSYRGENEQFF. The rearrangement joins TRBV24-1 to TRBJ2-1, with 7 bases aligning to TRBD1. Trimming took 5 bases from V and 7 from J; bases not matched to a gene: 16. In germline, CDR1 is KGHDR, CDR2 SFDVKD. This CDR3 region has 17 residues.